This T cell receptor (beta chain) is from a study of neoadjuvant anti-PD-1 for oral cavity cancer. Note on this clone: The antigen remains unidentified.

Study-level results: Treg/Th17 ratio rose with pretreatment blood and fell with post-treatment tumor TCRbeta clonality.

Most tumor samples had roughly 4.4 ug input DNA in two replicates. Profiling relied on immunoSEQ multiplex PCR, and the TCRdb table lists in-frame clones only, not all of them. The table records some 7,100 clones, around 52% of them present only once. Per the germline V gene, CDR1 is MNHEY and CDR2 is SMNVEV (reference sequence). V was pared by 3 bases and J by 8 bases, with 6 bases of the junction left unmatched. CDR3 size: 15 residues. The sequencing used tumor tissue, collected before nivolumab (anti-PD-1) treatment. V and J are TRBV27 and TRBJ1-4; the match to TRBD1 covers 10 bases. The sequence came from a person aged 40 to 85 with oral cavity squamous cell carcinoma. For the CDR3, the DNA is TGTGCCAGCAGTTTGGGGACAGGGGTCTTCGAAAAACTGTTTTTT. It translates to CASSLGTGVFEKLFF.